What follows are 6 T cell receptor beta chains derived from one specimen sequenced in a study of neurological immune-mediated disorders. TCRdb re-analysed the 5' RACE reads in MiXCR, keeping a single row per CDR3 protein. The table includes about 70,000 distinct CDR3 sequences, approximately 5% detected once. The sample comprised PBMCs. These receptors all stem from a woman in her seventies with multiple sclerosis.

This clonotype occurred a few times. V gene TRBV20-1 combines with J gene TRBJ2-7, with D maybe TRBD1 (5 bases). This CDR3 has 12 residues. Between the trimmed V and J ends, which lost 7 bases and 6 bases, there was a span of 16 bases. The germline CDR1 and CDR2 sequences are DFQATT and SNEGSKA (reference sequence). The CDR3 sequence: CSGWQGSFEQYF. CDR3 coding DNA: TGCAGTGGGTGGCAGGGTTCTTTCGAGCAGTACTTC.

For the CDR3, the DNA is TGCAGCGTTCGACGGGACGCGAGGTCCTACGAGCAGTACTTC. It encodes CSVRRDARSYEQYF. This chain joins TRBV29-1 and TRBJ2-7, with D possibly called TRBD1 or TRBD2 (5 bases each). There are 14 residues in the CDR3. CDR1 is SQVTM and CDR2 is ANQGSEA in the germline V gene. The V end lost 5 bases, the J end lost 1 base, and 15 bases lay between the germline ends.

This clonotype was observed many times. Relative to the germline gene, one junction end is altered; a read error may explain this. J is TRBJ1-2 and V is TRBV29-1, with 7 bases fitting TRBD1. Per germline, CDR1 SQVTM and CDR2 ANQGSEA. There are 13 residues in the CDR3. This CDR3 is CSVTGTAKYGYTF. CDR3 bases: TGCAGCGTTACCGGGACAGCTAAATATGGCTACACCTTC.

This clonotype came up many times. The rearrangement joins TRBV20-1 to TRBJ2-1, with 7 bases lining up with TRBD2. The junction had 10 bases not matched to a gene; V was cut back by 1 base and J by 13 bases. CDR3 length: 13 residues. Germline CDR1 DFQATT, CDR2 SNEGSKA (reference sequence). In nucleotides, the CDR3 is TGCAGTGCTAGAGTGGGACTATCAATGAAACAGTTCTTC. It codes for CSARVGLSMKQFF.

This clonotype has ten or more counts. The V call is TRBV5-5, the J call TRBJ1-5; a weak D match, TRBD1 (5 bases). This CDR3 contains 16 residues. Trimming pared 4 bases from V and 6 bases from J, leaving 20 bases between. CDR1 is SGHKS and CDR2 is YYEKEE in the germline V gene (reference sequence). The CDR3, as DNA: TGTGCCAGCAGCCCCCGTATGGGCAGGGTTTTTCAGCCCCAGCATTTT. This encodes CASSPRMGRVFQPQHF.

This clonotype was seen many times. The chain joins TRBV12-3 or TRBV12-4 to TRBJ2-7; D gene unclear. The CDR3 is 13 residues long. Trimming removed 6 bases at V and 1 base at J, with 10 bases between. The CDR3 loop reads CASSKTDSYEQYF. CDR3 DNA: TGTGCCAGCAGCAAGACTGATTCCTACGAGCAGTACTTC.